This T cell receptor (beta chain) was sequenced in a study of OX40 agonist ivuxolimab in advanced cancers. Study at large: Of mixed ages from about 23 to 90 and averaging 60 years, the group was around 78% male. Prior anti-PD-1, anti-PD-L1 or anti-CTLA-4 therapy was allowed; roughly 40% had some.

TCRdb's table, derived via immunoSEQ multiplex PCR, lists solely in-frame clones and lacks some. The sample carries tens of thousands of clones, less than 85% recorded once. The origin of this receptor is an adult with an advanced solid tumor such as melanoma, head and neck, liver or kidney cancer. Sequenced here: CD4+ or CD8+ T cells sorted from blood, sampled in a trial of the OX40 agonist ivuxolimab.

This CDR3 reads CASTTPSSGRVHEQYF. CDR3 DNA sequence: TGTGCCAGCACCACACCATCTAGCGGGAGGGTCCACGAGCAGTACTTC. J is TRBJ2-7 and V is TRBV28; 12 bases are shared with TRBD2. CDR1 and CDR2 (germline): MDHEN, SYDVKM. CDR3 size: 16 residues. J lost 5 bases, V lost 7 bases, and 12 bases had no gene match.